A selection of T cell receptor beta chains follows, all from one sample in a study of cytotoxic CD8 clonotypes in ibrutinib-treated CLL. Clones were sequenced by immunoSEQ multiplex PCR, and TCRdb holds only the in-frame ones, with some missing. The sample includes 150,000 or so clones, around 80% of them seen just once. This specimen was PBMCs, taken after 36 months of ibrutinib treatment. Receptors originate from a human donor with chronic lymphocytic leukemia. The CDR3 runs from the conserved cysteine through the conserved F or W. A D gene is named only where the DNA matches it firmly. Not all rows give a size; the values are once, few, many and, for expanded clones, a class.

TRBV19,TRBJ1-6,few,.,CASSIGGSSYNSPLHF,TGTGCCAGTAGTATTGGGGGAAGCTCCTATAATTCACCCCTCCACTTT
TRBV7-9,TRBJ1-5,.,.,CASSLSGRDYNQPQHF,TGTGCCAGCAGCTTAAGCGGCAGGGATTACAATCAGCCCCAGCATTTT
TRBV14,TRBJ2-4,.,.,CASSRTDRAKNIQYF,TGTGCCAGCAGCCGCACAGACAGAGCCAAAAACATTCAGTACTTC
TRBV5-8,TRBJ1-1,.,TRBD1,CASSFKTGAANTEAFF,TGTGCCAGCAGCTTCAAGACAGGGGCGGCGAACACTGAAGCTTTCTTT
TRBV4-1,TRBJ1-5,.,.,CASSPLLGGNQPQHF,TGCGCCAGCAGCCCCCTGTTGGGAGGGAATCAGCCCCAGCATTTT
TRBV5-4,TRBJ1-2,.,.,CASSSAGPGYGYTF,TGTGCCAGCAGCTCAGCGGGGCCGGGCTATGGCTACACCTTC
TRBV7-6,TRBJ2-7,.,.,CASSLAPGTYEQYF,TGTGCCAGCAGCTTAGCTCCAGGGACCTACGAGCAGTACTTC
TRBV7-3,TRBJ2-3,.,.,CASSPNPAATQYF,TGTGCCAGCAGCCCAAATCCGGCGGCTACGCAGTATTTT
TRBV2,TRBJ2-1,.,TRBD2,CASSLAGGRGNEQFF,TGTGCCAGCAGTTTAGCGGGGGGGCGAGGCAATGAGCAGTTCTTC
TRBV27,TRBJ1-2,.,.,CASSNDALGYGYTF,TGTGCCAGCAGCAACGACGCCCTTGGCTATGGCTACACCTTC
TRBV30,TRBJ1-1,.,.,CAWSKGGTEAFF,TGTGCCTGGAGTAAGGGGGGCACTGAAGCTTTCTTT
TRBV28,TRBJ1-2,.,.,CASSLRDTRYGYTF,TGTGCCAGCAGTTTACGGGACACCCGATATGGCTACACCTTC
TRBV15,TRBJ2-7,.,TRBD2,CATSREEGLAGGRRDEQYF,TGTGCCACCAGCAGAGAGGAGGGACTAGCGGGAGGGCGAAGAGATGAGCAGTACTTC
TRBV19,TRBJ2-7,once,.,CASSIEGSAGAEQYF,TGTGCCAGTAGTATTGAGGGAAGTGCGGGGGCCGAGCAGTACTTC
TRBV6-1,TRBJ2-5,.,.,CASSYGETQYF,TGTGCCAGCAGTTACGGAGAGACCCAGTACTTC
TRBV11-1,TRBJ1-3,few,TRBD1,CASSFADRGTGNTIYF,TGTGCCAGCAGCTTCGCTGACAGGGGGACTGGAAACACCATATATTTT
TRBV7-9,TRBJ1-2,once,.,CASSLSLRYGSRNYGYTF,TGTGCCAGCAGCTTATCCCTGAGATACGGGTCCCGTAACTATGGCTACACCTTC
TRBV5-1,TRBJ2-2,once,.,CASTLGSNTGELFF,TGCGCCAGCACCCTGGGTTCGAACACCGGGGAGCTGTTTTTT
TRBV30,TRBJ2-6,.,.,CALRLPGANVLTF,TGTGCCCTAAGGCTCCCTGGGGCCAACGTCCTGACTTTC
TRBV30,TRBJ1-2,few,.,CAWSVNANYGYTF,TGTGCCTGGAGTGTAAACGCTAACTATGGCTACACCTTC
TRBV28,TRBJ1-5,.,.,CASTPSRDQPQHF,TGTGCCAGCACCCCCAGCCGGGATCAGCCCCAGCATTTT
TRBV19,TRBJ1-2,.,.,CASSVNGGYTF,TGTGCCAGCTCAGTAAACGGAGGCTACACCTTC
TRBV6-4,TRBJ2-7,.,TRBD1,CASSRDRGSYEQYF,TGTGCCAGCAGCCGGGACAGGGGCTCCTACGAGCAGTACTTC
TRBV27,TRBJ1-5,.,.,CASSRNPPGFYSNQPQHF,TGTGCCAGCAGTCGCAACCCCCCGGGATTTTATAGCAATCAGCCCCAGCATTTT
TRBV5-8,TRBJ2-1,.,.,CASSLATNNEQFF,TGTGCCAGCAGCTTGGCGACAAACAATGAGCAGTTCTTC
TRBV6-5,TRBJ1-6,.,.,CASSYGQGGPLHF,TGTGCCAGCAGTTACGGCCAAGGGGGACCCCTCCACTTT
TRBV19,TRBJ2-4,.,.,CATLGQHKNIQYF,TGTGCCACCCTCGGACAGCACAAAAACATTCAGTACTTC
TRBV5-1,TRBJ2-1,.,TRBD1,CASSLGQGVNEQFF,TGCGCCAGCAGCTTGGGACAGGGTGTCAATGAGCAGTTCTTC
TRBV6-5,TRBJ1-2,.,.,CASSNSYGYTF,TGTGCCAGCAGCAACTCTTATGGCTACACCTTC
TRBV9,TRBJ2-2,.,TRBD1,CASSPLGTGNTGELFF,TGTGCCAGCAGCCCCCTGGGGACAGGGAACACCGGGGAGCTGTTTTTT
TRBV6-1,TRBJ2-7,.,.,CATGTDRPSYEQYF,TGTGCCACTGGCACTGACAGGCCCTCCTACGAGCAGTACTTC
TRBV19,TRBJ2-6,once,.,CASSIDGSGTGANVLTF,TGTGCCAGTAGTATTGATGGGTCCGGGACTGGGGCCAACGTCCTGACTTTC
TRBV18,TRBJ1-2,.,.,CASSQGTRNYGYTF,TGTGCCAGCTCACAAGGGACGAGGAACTATGGCTACACCTTC